Listed below are T cell receptor beta chains from one sample, sequenced in a study of blood T cell repertoires in COVID-19. Repertoires were generated with immunoSEQ multiplex PCR, while TCRdb's copy carries only in-frame clones and drops some. The table shows tens of thousands of clones, with 70% to 85% occurring only once. The sequenced material came from peripheral blood. The receptor set was obtained from a woman between 45 and 60 years old with acute or convalescent COVID-19. Each CDR3 is given with its conserved first and last residue. The D gene is left open where the match is weak. A row's size may be missing; if present it is once, few, many or a size class.

clone_size: NA
d_call: NA
j_call: TRBJ1-2
v_call: TRBV18
cdr3_nt: TGTGCCAGCTCACCAAGTGCAGGAGGCTACACCTTC
cdr3_aa: CASSPSAGGYTF

clone_size: NA
d_call: NA
j_call: TRBJ1-5
v_call: TRBV2
cdr3_nt: TGTGCCAGCAGTGATGGACATGACAATCAGCCCCAGCATTTT
cdr3_aa: CASSDGHDNQPQHF

clone_size: once
d_call: TRBD2
j_call: TRBJ2-1
v_call: TRBV9
cdr3_nt: TGTGCCAGCAGCGTAGGGGTTAGCGGGGGGAGCGCCTACAATGAGCAGTTCTTC
cdr3_aa: CASSVGVSGGSAYNEQFF

clone_size: NA
d_call: NA
j_call: TRBJ2-7
v_call: TRBV10-3
cdr3_nt: TGTGCCATCAGTGAGTCGGGACTGTTCGAGCAGTACTTC
cdr3_aa: CAISESGLFEQYF

clone_size: NA
d_call: NA
j_call: TRBJ1-1
v_call: TRBV2
cdr3_nt: TGTGCCAGCTCCCCCGGGGGGGCGCACACTGAAGCTTTCTTT
cdr3_aa: CASSPGGAHTEAFF

clone_size: NA
d_call: TRBD1
j_call: TRBJ1-5
v_call: TRBV19
cdr3_nt: TGTGCCAGTAGTATGGAGACAGGGGTTGGGCAGCCCCAGCATTTT
cdr3_aa: CASSMETGVGQPQHF

clone_size: NA
d_call: NA
j_call: TRBJ1-2
v_call: TRBV30
cdr3_nt: TGTGCCTGGAGTGTACTCCGGGTATCTAACTATGGCTACACCTTC
cdr3_aa: CAWSVLRVSNYGYTF

clone_size: NA
d_call: NA
j_call: TRBJ1-1
v_call: TRBV27
cdr3_nt: TGTGCCACCCGAACCTCCGCAGACACGAACACTGAAGCTTTCTTT
cdr3_aa: CATRTSADTNTEAFF

clone_size: NA
d_call: NA
j_call: TRBJ1-6
v_call: TRBV7-2
cdr3_nt: TGTGCCAGCAGCCCCGGAACACTCGGTGGGGCAATAGCCCTCCACTTT
cdr3_aa: CASSPGTLGGAIALHF

clone_size: NA
d_call: NA
j_call: TRBJ2-7
v_call: TRBV7-2
cdr3_nt: TGTGCCAGCAGCTTAGGGGCGTCCTACGAGCAGTACTTC
cdr3_aa: CASSLGASYEQYF

clone_size: NA
d_call: TRBD1
j_call: TRBJ2-7
v_call: TRBV19
cdr3_nt: TGTGCCAGTAGTAAGGACAGGGCGTCCTACGAGCAGTACTTC
cdr3_aa: CASSKDRASYEQYF

clone_size: NA
d_call: TRBD2
j_call: TRBJ2-7
v_call: TRBV7-2
cdr3_nt: TGTGCCAGCACTCTTAGCGGGAGGGCCTACGAGCAGTACTTC
cdr3_aa: CASTLSGRAYEQYF

clone_size: few
d_call: TRBD2
j_call: TRBJ2-1
v_call: TRBV3-1/TRBV3-2
cdr3_nt: TGTGCCAGCAGCCAAGACGAAACGGGACTAGCGGTTAATGGGAATGAGCAGTTCTTC
cdr3_aa: CASSQDETGLAVNGNEQFF

clone_size: many
d_call: TRBD2
j_call: TRBJ2-3
v_call: TRBV30
cdr3_nt: TGTGCCTGGAGGTTAGCGGGGCCTACTAGCACAGATACGCAGTATTTT
cdr3_aa: CAWRLAGPTSTDTQYF

clone_size: many
d_call: TRBD1
j_call: TRBJ1-2
v_call: TRBV2
cdr3_nt: TGTGCCAGCAGTGGAGGACAGGCTAACTATGGCTACACCTTC
cdr3_aa: CASSGGQANYGYTF

clone_size: NA
d_call: TRBD2
j_call: TRBJ2-1
v_call: TRBV11-3
cdr3_nt: TGTGCCAGCAGCGAAACTAGCGGGAGGGCCGGTGAGCAGTTCTTC
cdr3_aa: CASSETSGRAGEQFF

clone_size: NA
d_call: NA
j_call: TRBJ2-3
v_call: TRBV7-3
cdr3_nt: TGTGCCAGCAGCTTAGTTGCGGGAGAGGGGGGTAGCACAGATACGCAGTATTTT
cdr3_aa: CASSLVAGEGGSTDTQYF

clone_size: once
d_call: NA
j_call: TRBJ2-7
v_call: TRBV19
cdr3_nt: TGTGCCAGTAGTAACCGGGACTACGAGCAGTACTTC
cdr3_aa: CASSNRDYEQYF

clone_size: once
d_call: TRBD1
j_call: TRBJ1-6
v_call: TRBV5-8
cdr3_nt: TGTGCCAGCAGCCCGGGACAGTTCAGGAATTCACCCCTCCACTTT
cdr3_aa: CASSPGQFRNSPLHF

clone_size: NA
d_call: TRBD1
j_call: TRBJ1-6
v_call: TRBV4-2
cdr3_nt: TGTGCCAGCAGCCGGGGGACAGGGGATAATTCACCCCTCCACTTT
cdr3_aa: CASSRGTGDNSPLHF

clone_size: NA
d_call: TRBD2
j_call: TRBJ2-1
v_call: TRBV5-1
cdr3_nt: TGCGCCAGCAGCTTGCGGGGGGGATACAATGAGCAGTTCTTC
cdr3_aa: CASSLRGGYNEQFF

clone_size: NA
d_call: NA
j_call: TRBJ2-7
v_call: TRBV28
cdr3_nt: TGTGCCAGCAGTTTCCCAGCAGGGACCTACGAGCAGTACTTC
cdr3_aa: CASSFPAGTYEQYF

clone_size: NA
d_call: TRBD2
j_call: TRBJ2-1
v_call: TRBV19
cdr3_nt: TGTGCCAGTAGTATAGATGGGAGCGGGAAGGGCAATGAGCAGTTCTTC
cdr3_aa: CASSIDGSGKGNEQFF

clone_size: NA
d_call: TRBD1
j_call: TRBJ1-2
v_call: TRBV3-1/TRBV3-2
cdr3_nt: TGTGCCAGCAGCCGGGACAGCTATGGCTACACCTTC
cdr3_aa: CASSRDSYGYTF

clone_size: NA
d_call: NA
j_call: TRBJ1-3
v_call: TRBV5-6
cdr3_nt: TGTGCCAGCAGCTTGGGTCCTCCGGGACAAAGCTCTGGAAACACCATATATTTT
cdr3_aa: CASSLGPPGQSSGNTIYF

clone_size: once
d_call: NA
j_call: TRBJ1-1
v_call: TRBV27
cdr3_nt: TGTGCCAGCAGCAGCTCAACCGGAGTGAACACTGAAGCTTTCTTT
cdr3_aa: CASSSSTGVNTEAFF

clone_size: NA
d_call: TRBD1
j_call: TRBJ1-1
v_call: TRBV15
cdr3_nt: TGTGCCACCAGCGGACCGGGACAGATGCACACTGAAGCTTTCTTT
cdr3_aa: CATSGPGQMHTEAFF

clone_size: NA
d_call: TRBD1
j_call: TRBJ1-1
v_call: TRBV10-3
cdr3_nt: TGTGCCATCGGCCAGGGACAGGGAGCTGAAGCTTTCTTT
cdr3_aa: CAIGQGQGAEAFF

clone_size: NA
d_call: NA
j_call: TRBJ2-1
v_call: TRBV9
cdr3_nt: TGTGCCAGCAGCCCCTATGAGATCTACAATGAGCAGTTCTTC
cdr3_aa: CASSPYEIYNEQFF

clone_size: NA
d_call: TRBD2
j_call: TRBJ2-3
v_call: TRBV18
cdr3_nt: TGTGCCAGCTCACCAAGGTCTAGCGGGGCCACAGATACGCAGTATTTT
cdr3_aa: CASSPRSSGATDTQYF

clone_size: NA
d_call: NA
j_call: TRBJ1-4
v_call: TRBV5-5
cdr3_nt: TGTGCCAGCAGCTTGTTTCAGGTTGAAAAACTGTTTTTT
cdr3_aa: CASSLFQVEKLFF

clone_size: NA
d_call: NA
j_call: TRBJ1-3
v_call: TRBV12-3/TRBV12-4
cdr3_nt: TGTGCCAGCAGCCTTCCCGGAAACACCATATATTTT
cdr3_aa: CASSLPGNTIYF

clone_size: NA
d_call: NA
j_call: TRBJ2-5
v_call: TRBV3-1/TRBV3-2
cdr3_nt: TGTGCCAGCAGCCAAAAAAGGAATCAGGCGGGATTCCAAGAGACCCAGTACTTC
cdr3_aa: CASSQKRNQAGFQETQYF

clone_size: NA
d_call: NA
j_call: TRBJ1-5
v_call: TRBV6-2/TRBV6-3
cdr3_nt: TGTGCCAGCAGTAGGGGTAGCAATCAGCCCCAGCATTTT
cdr3_aa: CASSRGSNQPQHF

clone_size: NA
d_call: NA
j_call: TRBJ1-1
v_call: TRBV5-1
cdr3_nt: TGCGCCAGCAGCTTGTTTCAGGCGACGAACACTGAAGCTTTCTTT
cdr3_aa: CASSLFQATNTEAFF

clone_size: once
d_call: NA
j_call: TRBJ2-1
v_call: TRBV5-1
cdr3_nt: TGCGCCAGCACGCTCGGGACTCTTAGGGATGAGCAGTTCTTC
cdr3_aa: CASTLGTLRDEQFF

clone_size: NA
d_call: TRBD1
j_call: TRBJ2-2
v_call: TRBV18
cdr3_nt: TGTGCCAGCTCGCTAGACAGGGGCTACACCGGGGAGCTGTTTTTT
cdr3_aa: CASSLDRGYTGELFF

clone_size: NA
d_call: NA
j_call: TRBJ2-1
v_call: TRBV14
cdr3_nt: TGTGCCAGCAGCCGCCGGGACTCCCAATACAATGAGCAGTTCTTC
cdr3_aa: CASSRRDSQYNEQFF

clone_size: NA
d_call: NA
j_call: TRBJ1-1
v_call: TRBV5-8
cdr3_nt: TGTGCCAGCAGCGTCAGACAGTTATACACTGAAGCTTTCTTT
cdr3_aa: CASSVRQLYTEAFF

clone_size: NA
d_call: NA
j_call: TRBJ2-5
v_call: TRBV5-4
cdr3_nt: TGTGCCAGCTCATGGGACACCGAGGGGACCCAGTACTTC
cdr3_aa: CASSWDTEGTQYF

clone_size: NA
d_call: NA
j_call: TRBJ1-6
v_call: TRBV10-3
cdr3_nt: TGTGCCACCCAAGGAGCTAGCCCCTCACCCCTCCACTTT
cdr3_aa: CATQGASPSPLHF

clone_size: few
d_call: TRBD2
j_call: TRBJ2-3
v_call: TRBV7-2
cdr3_nt: TGTGCCAGCAGCTTATGGTCTAGCGGGGGAAGATGGACAGATACGCAGTATTTT
cdr3_aa: CASSLWSSGGRWTDTQYF

clone_size: NA
d_call: NA
j_call: TRBJ1-2
v_call: TRBV5-1
cdr3_nt: TGCGCCAGCAGCCGGGGTGCTGCCTATGGCTACACCTTC
cdr3_aa: CASSRGAAYGYTF

clone_size: NA
d_call: TRBD1
j_call: TRBJ2-1
v_call: TRBV9
cdr3_nt: TGTGCCAGCAGCCCAGAGACAGGGGGCGTCTACAATGAGCAGTTCTTC
cdr3_aa: CASSPETGGVYNEQFF

clone_size: NA
d_call: NA
j_call: TRBJ2-7
v_call: TRBV28
cdr3_nt: TGTGCCAGCAGTGGCCGGGACACGTCCTACGAGCAGTACTTC
cdr3_aa: CASSGRDTSYEQYF

clone_size: once
d_call: TRBD2
j_call: TRBJ2-1
v_call: TRBV18
cdr3_nt: TGTGCCAGCTCACCACTTGGGGGGACGGGGGGTGAGCAGTTCTTC
cdr3_aa: CASSPLGGTGGEQFF

clone_size: NA
d_call: NA
j_call: TRBJ2-2
v_call: TRBV6-1
cdr3_nt: TGTGCCAGCAGTGAACTCCGACAGAACACCGGGGAGCTGTTTTTT
cdr3_aa: CASSELRQNTGELFF

clone_size: many
d_call: NA
j_call: TRBJ2-7
v_call: TRBV11-1
cdr3_nt: TGTGCCAGCAGCCTGGACAGTTGGAACGAGCAGTACTTC
cdr3_aa: CASSLDSWNEQYF

clone_size: NA
d_call: TRBD2
j_call: TRBJ2-1
v_call: TRBV2
cdr3_nt: TGTGCCAGCAGTCCTACCGGGACTAGCGGGGGGAATGAGCAGTTCTTC
cdr3_aa: CASSPTGTSGGNEQFF

clone_size: few
d_call: TRBD1
j_call: TRBJ2-7
v_call: TRBV6-1
cdr3_nt: TGTGCCAGCAGTGAAGGCTACCACTCCAGGGGGTTCACCTACGAGCAGTACTTC
cdr3_aa: CASSEGYHSRGFTYEQYF

clone_size: NA
d_call: NA
j_call: TRBJ2-2
v_call: TRBV4-1
cdr3_nt: TGCGCCAGCAGCCAAGTTACGTCAATCGGCGCGGGAACCACGAACACCGGGGAGCTGTTTTTT
cdr3_aa: CASSQVTSIGAGTTNTGELFF

clone_size: few
d_call: NA
j_call: TRBJ2-1
v_call: TRBV27
cdr3_nt: TGTGCCAGCAGTTTAAAGACAGGCAATGAGCAGTTCTTC
cdr3_aa: CASSLKTGNEQFF

clone_size: few
d_call: TRBD1
j_call: TRBJ1-1
v_call: TRBV11-2
cdr3_nt: TGTGCCAGCAGCTTGCAGGGGGCTGTAACTGAAGCTTTCTTT
cdr3_aa: CASSLQGAVTEAFF

clone_size: NA
d_call: TRBD2
j_call: TRBJ2-1
v_call: TRBV9
cdr3_nt: TGTGCCAGCAGCGCTCCGGGACTAGCGGGAGGTGAGCAGTTCTTC
cdr3_aa: CASSAPGLAGGEQFF

clone_size: NA
d_call: TRBD2
j_call: TRBJ2-4
v_call: TRBV19
cdr3_nt: TGTGCCAGTAGCGAACTAGCGGGAGGGCTAGCCAAAAACATTCAGTACTTC
cdr3_aa: CASSELAGGLAKNIQYF

clone_size: NA
d_call: TRBD2
j_call: TRBJ2-1
v_call: TRBV7-9
cdr3_nt: TGTGCCAGCAGCTTAGACTTAGCGGGAGATTCGTTCTTC
cdr3_aa: CASSLDLAGDSFF

clone_size: NA
d_call: TRBD1
j_call: TRBJ1-1
v_call: TRBV19
cdr3_nt: TGTGCCAGTAGTAGCCCCGTAGGAGGGACAGGGGAAACTGAAGCTTTCTTT
cdr3_aa: CASSSPVGGTGETEAFF

clone_size: NA
d_call: TRBD1
j_call: TRBJ1-6
v_call: TRBV5-8
cdr3_nt: TGTGCCAGCAGCGAATTTATGGGGACAGATTTTAGCTCCTATAATTCACCCCTCCACTTT
cdr3_aa: CASSEFMGTDFSSYNSPLHF

clone_size: NA
d_call: TRBD1
j_call: TRBJ1-5
v_call: TRBV12-3/TRBV12-4
cdr3_nt: TGTGCCAGCAGCCCTACAGGGGAACAGCCCCAGCATTTT
cdr3_aa: CASSPTGEQPQHF

clone_size: NA
d_call: TRBD2
j_call: TRBJ2-7
v_call: TRBV4-2
cdr3_nt: TGTGCCAGCAGCCAGGAAGGTAGGCAGCTAGCGGGAGTTTACGAGCAGTACTTC
cdr3_aa: CASSQEGRQLAGVYEQYF